This is a list of T cell receptor beta chains from one sample in a study of identical twins. TCRdb re-called the 5' RACE reads with MiXCR, one entry per CDR3 protein. Seen here are some 300,000 distinct CDR3 sequences, around an eighth observed once, and the top ten hold around 7.2%. This sample also appeared in a second study, on yellow fever vaccine responses in identical twins.

The sequenced sample was CD8+ T cells sorted from blood. The receptors were gathered from a woman younger than 35 in good health. Each CDR3 is given with its conserved first and last residue. D genes are given only for firm matches. Some rows have no size entry. The others give once, few or many, or a class for an expanded clone.

TRBJ2-1 | - | TRBV12-3/TRBV12-4 | few | TGTGCCGTGAGGGAGGAGTCCTACAATGAGCAGTTCTTC | CAVREESYNEQFF
TRBJ2-1 | - | TRBV6-1 | many | TGTGCCAGCAGTGCCGGGACACCGCCCTACAATGAGCAGTTCTTC | CASSAGTPPYNEQFF
TRBJ2-2 | - | TRBV11-2 | - | TGTGCCAGCAGCTTAGTCCCGTTTAGGACCGGGGAGCTGTTTTTT | CASSLVPFRTGELFF
TRBJ1-1 | - | TRBV2 | few | TGTGCCAGTCCTAGGGTCCGGACTGAAGCTTTCTTT | CASPRVRTEAFF
TRBJ2-5 | - | TRBV28 | few | TGTGCCAGCTGCTCAGGGGTAGGGACCCAGTACTTC | CASCSGVGTQYF
TRBJ2-1 | - | TRBV6-1 | - | TGTGCCAGCAGTATAGGGGGCTCAGGTCCCCCGGGGGGTGAGCAGTTCTTC | CASSIGGSGPPGGEQFF
TRBJ2-1 | - | TRBV4-1 | many | TGCGCCAGCAGCCAAGTGCACCGGGAAGTCGGTGAGCAGTTCTTC | CASSQVHREVGEQFF
TRBJ2-7 | - | TRBV3-1 | - | TGTGCCAGCAGCCAAGAAACCGGGATCCCCTACGAGCAGTACTTC | CASSQETGIPYEQYF
TRBJ2-2 | - | TRBV29-1 | - | TGCAGCGTACATCACCCGAACACCGGGGAGCTGTTTTTT | CSVHHPNTGELFF
TRBJ2-3 | - | TRBV4-2 | many | TGTGCCAGCAGCCCCCGACTAGTCGAGGAAGATACGCAGTATTTT | CASSPRLVEEDTQYF
TRBJ2-6 | - | TRBV19 | few | TGTGCCAGTAGTATATACTCTTCTGGGGCCAACGTCCTGACTTTC | CASSIYSSGANVLTF
TRBJ2-1 | TRBD1 | TRBV12-3/TRBV12-4 | few | TGTGCCAGCAGGCCGGGGACAGCCTACAATGAGCAGTTCTTC | CASRPGTAYNEQFF
TRBJ2-7 | - | TRBV10-3 | few | TGTGCCACAACGGACTCTTCCTACGAGCAGTACTTC | CATTDSSYEQYF
TRBJ2-3 | TRBD2 | TRBV3-1 | few | TGTGCCAGCAGCCACGTCTTTTTTAGCGGGAGGGCGACAGATACGCAGTATTTT | CASSHVFFSGRATDTQYF